This TCR beta chain was retrieved from a study of shared clonotypes between healthy human individuals. Study outcomes and limitations: The study's rarefaction showed incomplete sorted-subset sequencing despite large depth.

The repertoire was sequenced with immunoSEQ multiplex PCR; TCRdb's copy has only in-frame clones and lacks some. The data hold fewer than 850,000 clones, with 96% observed a single time. Comment on this clone: No antigen is known for it.

Per germline, CDR1 SGHRS and CDR2 YFSETQ. The CDR3 is 12 residues long. V was pared by 5 bases and J by 7 bases, with 9 bases between. As defined, naive CD8 cells were CD45RO-negative and positively selected for CCR7, with terminally differentiated effector memory CD45RA+ cells excluded. The receptor comes from a man younger than 40 in good health. What was sequenced was naive CD8+ T cells sorted from blood. This chain links TRBV5-1 with TRBJ2-2; D is perhaps TRBD2 (6 bases). The CDR3 loop is CASRRGGGELFF. CDR3 coding DNA: TGCGCCAGCAGAAGGGGAGGCGGGGAGCTGTTTTTT.